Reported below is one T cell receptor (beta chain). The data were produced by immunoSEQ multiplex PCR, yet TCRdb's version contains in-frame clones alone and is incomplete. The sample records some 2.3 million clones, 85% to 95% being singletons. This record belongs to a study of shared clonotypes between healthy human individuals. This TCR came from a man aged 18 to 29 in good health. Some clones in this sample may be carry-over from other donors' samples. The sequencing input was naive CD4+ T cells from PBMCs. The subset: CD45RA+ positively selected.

The CDR3 DNA reads TGCGCCAGCAGCTTGGAACAGGGGTGGGAGACCCAGTACTTC. This encodes CASSLEQGWETQYF. The rearrangement uses TRBV5-1 and TRBJ2-5; 7 nucleotides align to TRBD1. From germline, CDR1 is SGHRS and CDR2 YFSETQ. The CDR3 is made up of 14 amino acids. After removal of 0 bases from V and 5 bases from J, the junction contained 4 bases not matched to a gene.